Following are 28 T cell receptor beta chains from one sample sequenced in a study of CD8 T cells in Susac syndrome. When the RNA was reverse transcribed, random hexamers were used with an input of roughly 0.5 to 1 ug. TCRdb analysed the immunoSEQ multiplex PCR reads with MiXCR anew, one entry per CDR3 protein. Of 85,000 to 95,000 distinct CDR3 sequences in the sample, 85% to 95% were seen once. The sample taken for sequencing was CD4+ T cells from PBMCs. These TCRs come from a human donor with Susac syndrome.

V gene TRBV5-6 combines with J gene TRBJ2-7; possible D gene TRBD1, 6 bases. Deletions cut 3 bases from V and 3 bases from J, with 13 bases between. Germline assignment: CDR1 SGHDT and CDR2 YYEEEE. This CDR3 region has 14 residues. The CDR3 DNA follows: TGTGCCAGCAGCTCGCTCTTGGACAGCTACGAGCAGTACTTC. As protein: CASSSLLDSYEQYF.

This chain uses TRBV20-1 with TRBJ2-4; a possible D gene is TRBD1 (6 bases). V was shortened by 5 bases and J by 0 bases, with 17 bases between the two germline ends. Looked up from germline, CDR1 is DFQATT and CDR2 is SNEGSKA (reference sequence). The CDR3 runs 16 residues. CDR3 region: CSAGVSTGGAKNIQYF. In DNA form, the CDR3 reads TGCAGTGCTGGCGTTTCGACAGGTGGAGCCAAAAACATTCAGTACTTC.

The chain employs TRBV3-1 and TRBJ1-2, with D possibly matching TRBD1 (5 bases). Trimming cost V 3 bases and J 8 bases, with 13 bases left between them. Per germline, CDR1 LGHDT and CDR2 YNNKEL (reference sequence). The CDR3 loop spans 13 amino acids. This CDR3 is CASSHGDREGYTF. The DNA for the CDR3 is TGTGCCAGCAGCCATGGGGACCGGGAAGGCTACACCTTC.

The chain carries TRBV2 and TRBJ2-3; 9 bases are a match to TRBD2. Germline V gene data show CDR1 as SNHLY and CDR2 as FYNNEI. CDR3 length: 15 residues. The junction had 6 bases not matched to a gene; V was cut back by 6 bases and J by 2 bases. This CDR3 reads CASSPSGINTDTQYF. CDR3 sequence (DNA): TGTGCCAGCAGCCCTAGCGGGATCAACACAGATACGCAGTATTTT. The whole variable domain, filled in from reference TRBV2 and TRBJ2-3, reads EPEVTQTPSHQVTQMGQEVILRCVPISNHLYFYWYRQILGQKVEFLVSFYNNEISEKSEIFDDQFSVERPDGSNFTLKIRSTKLEDSAMYFCASSPSGINTDTQYFGPGTRLTVL.

CDR3 amino acids: CASRDSSTYEQYF. CDR3 nucleotide sequence: TGTGCCAGCAGGGACTCCTCGACCTACGAGCAGTACTTC. The chain uses TRBV6-5 and TRBJ2-7; a possible D gene is TRBD2 (5 bases). V was shortened by 6 bases and J by 2 bases, with 11 bases between the two germline ends. The CDR3 is made up of 13 amino acids. Germline CDR1 and CDR2: MNHEY and SVGAGI.

The V call is TRBV10-3, the J call TRBJ2-1; 7 bases agree with TRBD1. CDR3 length: 15 residues. V gave up 6 bases and J gave up 6 bases; unmatched junction bases: 11. The germline gives CDR1 ENHRY, CDR2 SYGVKD. CDR3 nucleotides: TGTGCCATCAGGAGGGGACAGTTTGGGTTCAATGAGCAGTTCTTC. It codes for CAIRRGQFGFNEQFF.

The chain combines TRBV3-1 with TRBJ1-1; D gene uncertain. The V gene's germline CDR1 is LGHDT and CDR2 YNNKEL (reference sequence). Between the trimmed V and J ends, which lost 0 bases and 1 base, there was a span of 9 bases. CDR3 length equals 15 residues. The CDR3: CASSQEPGRNTEAFF. For the CDR3, the DNA is TGTGCCAGCAGCCAAGAGCCAGGACGGAACACTGAAGCTTTCTTT.

The V and J genes are TRBV30 and TRBJ2-5, with no clear D. V shed 7 bases and J shed 5 bases, with 17 bases lying between them. Looked up from germline, CDR1 is GTSNPN and CDR2 is SVGIG (reference sequence). This CDR3 has 13 residues. The CDR3 region has the DNA TGTGCCTTCTTTGGTGGATTCTCGGAGACCCAGTACTTC. This gives the protein CAFFGGFSETQYF.

The genes are TRBV6-5 and TRBJ1-2, with D unclear. V was clipped by 2 bases and J by 5 bases, with 9 bases between them. CDR1 MNHEY and CDR2 SVGAGI come from the germline V gene. This CDR3 comprises 13 residues. DNA for the CDR3: TGTGCCAGCAGTTACGACCCGTCGTATGGCTACACCTTC. This gives the protein CASSYDPSYGYTF.

This chain links TRBV2 with TRBJ2-1; 9 bases map to TRBD2. The V and J ends lost 6 bases and 5 bases, in that order; junction bases with no gene match: 8. Looked up from germline, CDR1 is SNHLY and CDR2 is FYNNEI. The CDR3 runs to 15 residues. CDR3 bases: TGTGCCAGCAGGATTAGCGGGGGCCAAAACAATGAGCAGTTCTTC. It yields the protein CASRISGGQNNEQFF.

The genes are TRBV30 and TRBJ1-2; 10 bases agree with TRBD1. The CDR3 length is 16 residues. The germline V gene encodes CDR1 GTSNPN and CDR2 SVGIG (reference sequence). Germline trimming cut 0 bases from V and 2 bases from J; bases unmatched to any gene: 6. As DNA, the CDR3 is TGTGCCTGGAGTGTAGGATGGACAGGGGGGAACTATGGCTACACCTTC. Its protein product is CAWSVGWTGGNYGYTF.

The chain couples TRBV25-1 to TRBJ2-3, with unresolved D. Germline V gives CDR1 MGHDK, CDR2 SYGVNS. V was pared by 4 bases and J by 2 bases, with 4 bases between. This CDR3 is 12 amino acids long. In nucleotides, the CDR3 is TGTGCCAGCAGTGCTAACACAGATACGCAGTATTTT. This translates into CASSANTDTQYF.

This clonotype occurred once. The V and J genes are TRBV30 and TRBJ1-1; a possible D gene is TRBD1 (5 bases). The V end lost 3 bases, the J end lost 6 bases, and 20 bases lay between the germline ends. Germline V gene data show CDR1 as GTSNPN and CDR2 as SVGIG (reference sequence). The CDR3 totals 15 residues. In DNA, the CDR3 is TGTGCCTGGAGAAAGGGTCGGGGCCCTACGGCTGAAGCTTTCTTT. Its translation is CAWRKGRGPTAEAFF.

This chain joins TRBV11-3 and TRBJ2-3; 12 bases align to TRBD2. Germline assignment: CDR1 SGHNT and CDR2 YENEEA. Trimming took 1 base from V and 6 from J; bases not matched to a gene: 5. The length of the CDR3 is 16 residues. The CDR3 nucleotides are TGTGCCAGCAGCTTAGGGACTAGCGGGGAAGCGGATACGCAGTATTTT. As protein: CASSLGTSGEADTQYF.

The chain combines TRBV28 with TRBJ2-7, with 9 positions matching TRBD1. This CDR3 comprises 14 residues. Trimming took 6 bases from V and 1 from J; bases not matched to a gene: 4. Germline V gene data show CDR1 as MDHEN and CDR2 as SYDVKM. CDR3 region: CASRRGQGSYEQYF. The CDR3 DNA sequence: TGTGCCAGCAGACGAGGACAGGGGTCCTACGAGCAGTACTTC.

This chain links TRBV20-1 with TRBJ2-2; 9 nucleotides line up with TRBD1. The CDR3 totals 15 residues. Germline V gene lookup returns CDR1 DFQATT and CDR2 SNEGSKA (reference sequence). Trimming cost V 3 bases and J 1 base; bases outside gene matches: 3. CDR3 sequence (DNA): TGCAGTGCTAGGAGGACAGGGGTGAACACCGGGGAGCTGTTTTTT. Translation gives CSARRTGVNTGELFF.

The rearrangement joins TRBV9 to TRBJ1-2; D might be TRBD1 (6 bases). CDR3 length: 20 residues. Trimming took off 0 bases at V and 7 bases at J, with 31 bases between the two ends. Germline assignment: CDR1 SGDLS and CDR2 YYNGEE. The CDR3 coding sequence is TGTGCCAGCAGCGTAGACCAAGGGAGCCCGGGGGCCCAGGGACTAGGTGGCTACACCTTC. It encodes CASSVDQGSPGAQGLGGYTF.

This chain links TRBV18 with TRBJ2-4; TRBD1 matches at 8 bases. This CDR3 has 17 residues. The trim removed 3 bases at V and 3 bases at J, leaving 10 bases unmatched. Per germline, CDR1 KGHSH and CDR2 LQKENI. CDR3 coding DNA: TGTGCCAGCTCACCTCCTGTTACAGGGGGGTTCAAAAACATTCAGTACTTC. It encodes CASSPPVTGGFKNIQYF.

The chain employs TRBV5-6 and TRBJ2-7; 11 nucleotides line up with TRBD1. The germline V gene encodes CDR1 SGHDT and CDR2 YYEEEE. The CDR3 is 15 amino acids. The V segment lost 2 bases and the J segment 4 bases; nucleotides outside the gene matches: 5. The CDR3 region has the DNA TGTGCCAGCAGCTTACCGGGGACAGGGGGTTACGAGCAGTACTTC. As protein: CASSLPGTGGYEQYF.

The chain has TRBV20-1 and TRBJ2-1; D could derive from TRBD1 or TRBD2 (6 bases each). Trimming removed 6 bases from V and 5 bases from J, with 14 bases in between. The germline gives CDR1 DFQATT, CDR2 SNEGSKA (reference sequence). This CDR3 spans 13 amino acids. The CDR3 coding sequence is TGCAGTGCCCGGCGGGACAAAAACAATGAGCAGTTCTTC. Protein product: CSARRDKNNEQFF.

This chain connects TRBV4-1 to TRBJ1-2; TRBD1 might be the D (6 bases). CDR1 is MGHRA, CDR2 YSYEKL, per germline. The CDR3 is 14 residues long. V was pared by 4 bases and J by 6 bases, with 15 bases between. CDR3 nucleotide sequence: TGCGCCAGCAGCCCAGGCCCGGGGGCCCATGGCTACACCTTC. Protein: CASSPGPGAHGYTF.

The chain has TRBV3-1 and TRBJ1-4, with D possibly TRBD1 on 6 matching bases. The V end was cut by 8 bases, the J end by 9 bases, with 13 bases between. Germline CDR1 and CDR2: LGHDT and YNNKEL (reference sequence). This CDR3 spans 12 amino acids. The CDR3 DNA sequence: TGTGCCAGCCGGGGGCAGGGTAAAAAACTGTTTTTT. Residues: CASRGQGKKLFF.

The rearrangement uses TRBV7-3 and TRBJ2-7, with TRBD2 identical over 7 bases. Germline lookup yields CDR1 SGHTA and CDR2 FQGTGA. This CDR3 comprises 14 residues. With V trimmed by 5 bases and J by 5 bases, 9 bases remained unmatched. DNA for the CDR3: TGTGCCAGCAGCCTCTGGGGAGGGAAGGACGAGCAGTACTTC. Residues: CASSLWGGKDEQYF.

The chain combines TRBV7-2 with TRBJ2-7, with TRBD2 identical over 10 bases. This CDR3 has 16 amino acids. Germline values: CDR1 SGHTA, CDR2 FQGNSA. V lost 5 bases, J lost 7 bases, and 14 bases stayed unmatched. CDR3 protein: CASSPDGGLAHSEQYF. The DNA for the CDR3 is TGTGCCAGCAGCCCGGATGGGGGACTAGCGCACTCAGAGCAGTACTTC.

The V call is TRBV4-1, the J call TRBJ1-4, with no clear D. Germline V lookup: CDR1 MGHRA, CDR2 YSYEKL. The germline V and J ends were trimmed by 0 bases and 10 bases, with 12 bases remaining between them. CDR3 length: 14 amino acids. The CDR3 region is CASSQEEALGKLFF. DNA of the CDR3: TGCGCCAGCAGCCAAGAAGAAGCCCTCGGAAAACTGTTTTTT.

The chain recombines TRBV2 with TRBJ1-5; the match to TRBD1 covers 9 bases. Germline V CDR1 and CDR2: SNHLY, FYNNEI. The CDR3 runs 14 residues. With 4 bases clipped from V and 7 bases from J, the junction kept 5 bases outside the gene matches. The CDR3 DNA is TGTGCCAGCAGTGCCCGACAGGGGGACCAGCCCCAGCATTTT. It yields the protein CASSARQGDQPQHF.

This clonotype was detected once. The gene calls are TRBV29-1 and TRBJ2-3; 15 bases are shared with TRBD2. There are 16 residues in the CDR3. J was trimmed by 0 bases and V by 6 bases; bases with no gene match: 4. Germline V gene sequence: CDR1 SQVTM, CDR2 ANQGSEA. CDR3: CSVIGTSGGSTDTQYF. The CDR3 DNA sequence: TGCAGCGTCATCGGGACTAGCGGGGGGAGCACAGATACGCAGTATTTT.

The CDR3 region has the DNA TGTGCCAGCAGCCCCGCTACCGGGTTCTATGGCTACACCTTC. Protein product: CASSPATGFYGYTF. The chain couples TRBV9 to TRBJ1-2, with D unclear. Trimming cost V 4 bases and J 4 bases, with 14 bases left between them. The CDR3 is made up of 14 amino acids. From germline, CDR1 is SGDLS and CDR2 YYNGEE.